This T cell receptor (beta chain) appears in the sequencing data of a study of T cell clones after liver transplantation. Overall study context: Tolerance: complete withdrawal held at least one year, liver enzymes staying within twice normal. Study conclusions and caveats: Graft donor-reactive T cells may have migrated into the graft rather than being deleted.

This table comes from immunoSEQ multiplex PCR, and its TCRdb copy is limited to in-frame clones, with some not included. The table includes 45,000 to 55,000 clones, around 85% detected once. This CDR3 has 14 residues. CDR1 is SGHRS and CDR2 is YFSETQ in the germline V gene. J gave up 7 bases and V 5 bases, and 9 bases lay outside the gene matches. Details on this clone: Antigen unknown.

V is TRBV5-1 and J is TRBJ2-7, with 10 nucleotides matching TRBD2. The TCR originated in a human donor who received a liver transplant. Sequences were derived from CD4+ T cells from blood, sampled before liver transplant. CDR3 in amino acids: CASRGTSAAGEQYF. DNA for the CDR3: TGCGCCAGCAGAGGGACTAGCGCGGCGGGGGAGCAGTACTTC.